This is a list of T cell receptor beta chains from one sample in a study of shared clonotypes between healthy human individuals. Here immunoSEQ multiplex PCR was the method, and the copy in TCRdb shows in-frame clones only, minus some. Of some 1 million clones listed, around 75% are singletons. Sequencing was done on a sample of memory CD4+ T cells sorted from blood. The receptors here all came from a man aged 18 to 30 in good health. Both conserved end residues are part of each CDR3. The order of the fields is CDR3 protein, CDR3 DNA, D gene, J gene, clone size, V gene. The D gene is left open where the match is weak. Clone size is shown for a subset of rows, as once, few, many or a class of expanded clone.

CDR3aa: CASSPPGGVTEAFF; CDR3nt: TGTGCCAGCAGCCCACCTGGGGGGGTCACTGAAGCTTTCTTT; d_gene: NA; j_gene: TRBJ1-1; abundance: NA; v_gene: TRBV7-2
CDR3aa: CARSPNTGGSTDTQYF; CDR3nt: TGTGCCAGAAGCCCTAATACAGGGGGCAGTACAGATACGCAGTATTTT; d_gene: TRBD1; j_gene: TRBJ2-3; abundance: NA; v_gene: TRBV5-3
CDR3aa: CASSPGVGETQYF; CDR3nt: TGCGCCAGCAGCCCGGGAGTCGGGGAGACCCAGTACTTC; d_gene: NA; j_gene: TRBJ2-5; abundance: NA; v_gene: TRBV5-1
CDR3aa: CASSWMDEQFF; CDR3nt: TGTGCCAGCAGTTGGATGGATGAGCAGTTCTTC; d_gene: NA; j_gene: TRBJ2-1; abundance: NA; v_gene: TRBV6-5
CDR3aa: CASSLEPAGETQYF; CDR3nt: TGCGCCAGCAGCTTAGAGCCAGCAGGAGAGACCCAGTACTTC; d_gene: NA; j_gene: TRBJ2-5; abundance: NA; v_gene: TRBV5-1
CDR3aa: CATVRGLAALDEQFF; CDR3nt: TGTGCCACCGTCCGAGGACTAGCGGCCTTGGATGAGCAGTTCTTC; d_gene: TRBD2; j_gene: TRBJ2-1; abundance: NA; v_gene: TRBV10-3
CDR3aa: CASSGRGSDQPQHF; CDR3nt: TGTGCCAGCAGTGGGAGGGGGTCGGATCAGCCCCAGCATTTT; d_gene: NA; j_gene: TRBJ1-5; abundance: NA; v_gene: TRBV6-1
CDR3aa: CASSSTLAGPYNEQFF; CDR3nt: TGCGCCAGCAGCTCCACCCTAGCGGGACCATACAATGAGCAGTTCTTC; d_gene: TRBD2; j_gene: TRBJ2-1; abundance: NA; v_gene: TRBV5-1
CDR3aa: CASSLAGGQETQYF; CDR3nt: TGCGCCAGCAGCTTGGCGGGGGGGCAAGAGACCCAGTACTTC; d_gene: TRBD2; j_gene: TRBJ2-5; abundance: many; v_gene: TRBV5-1
CDR3aa: CASSMEQALNSPLHF; CDR3nt: TGTGCCAGTAGTATGGAGCAGGCTCTTAATTCACCCCTCCACTTT; d_gene: NA; j_gene: TRBJ1-6; abundance: NA; v_gene: TRBV19
CDR3aa: CAWSVSGNSPLHF; CDR3nt: TGTGCCTGGAGTGTATCCGGAAATTCACCCCTCCACTTT; d_gene: NA; j_gene: TRBJ1-6; abundance: few; v_gene: TRBV30
CDR3aa: CASSTASPDRSGYTF; CDR3nt: TGCGCCAGCAGCACCGCCTCACCGGACAGGAGCGGCTACACCTTC; d_gene: TRBD1; j_gene: TRBJ1-2; abundance: NA; v_gene: TRBV5-1
CDR3aa: CASSQSLAVTGELFF; CDR3nt: TGTGCCAGCAGCCAGTCACTAGCGGTCACCGGGGAGCTGTTTTTT; d_gene: TRBD2; j_gene: TRBJ2-2; abundance: NA; v_gene: TRBV9
CDR3aa: CAWSRTGITYEQYF; CDR3nt: TGTGCCTGGAGTCGGACAGGAATAACCTACGAGCAGTACTTC; d_gene: TRBD1; j_gene: TRBJ2-7; abundance: NA; v_gene: TRBV30
CDR3aa: CASSVDRGRMYF; CDR3nt: TGTGCCAGTAGCGTCGACAGGGGGCGAATGTATTTT; d_gene: TRBD1; j_gene: TRBJ2-3; abundance: once; v_gene: TRBV19
CDR3aa: CASSLGAGSPDEQYF; CDR3nt: TGTGCCAGCAGCCTTGGGGCAGGTTCCCCCGACGAGCAGTACTTC; d_gene: NA; j_gene: TRBJ2-7; abundance: NA; v_gene: TRBV7-9
CDR3aa: CASSLAGGGNYGYTF; CDR3nt: TGTGCCAGCAGCTTGGCGGGGGGCGGTAACTATGGCTACACCTTC; d_gene: NA; j_gene: TRBJ1-2; abundance: NA; v_gene: TRBV5-4
CDR3aa: CASSQEAGQGPTYF; CDR3nt: TGTGCCAGCAGCCAAGAAGCGGGACAGGGGCCGACGTATTTT; d_gene: TRBD1; j_gene: TRBJ2-3; abundance: NA; v_gene: TRBV4-2
CDR3aa: CATTTGNNEKLFF; CDR3nt: TGTGCCACCACTACAGGGAATAATGAAAAACTGTTTTTT; d_gene: NA; j_gene: TRBJ1-4; abundance: NA; v_gene: TRBV15
CDR3aa: CASSPFGRGETQYF; CDR3nt: TGTGCCAGCAGCCCCTTTGGGAGGGGAGAGACCCAGTACTTC; d_gene: TRBD2; j_gene: TRBJ2-5; abundance: NA; v_gene: TRBV6-5
CDR3aa: CASSSPGLYTEAFF; CDR3nt: TGTGCCAGCAGCTCCCCGGGACTTTACACTGAAGCTTTCTTT; d_gene: NA; j_gene: TRBJ1-1; abundance: NA; v_gene: TRBV7-2
CDR3aa: CAWSLLLGQNNEQFF; CDR3nt: TGTGCCTGGAGTCTACTTCTAGGACAAAACAATGAGCAGTTCTTC; d_gene: NA; j_gene: TRBJ2-1; abundance: NA; v_gene: TRBV30
CDR3aa: CASSYGYPGTQYF; CDR3nt: TGTGCCAGCAGTTACGGTTACCCCGGGACCCAGTACTTC; d_gene: NA; j_gene: TRBJ2-5; abundance: NA; v_gene: TRBV6-5
CDR3aa: CASSSSQGWGQPQHF; CDR3nt: TGTGCCAGCAGTTCCAGCCAGGGTTGGGGTCAGCCCCAGCATTTT; d_gene: NA; j_gene: TRBJ1-5; abundance: NA; v_gene: TRBV28
CDR3aa: CASSPIGGSTDTQYF; CDR3nt: TGTGCCAGCAGCCCGATCGGGGGGAGCACAGATACGCAGTATTTT; d_gene: TRBD2; j_gene: TRBJ2-3; abundance: NA; v_gene: TRBV5-4
CDR3aa: CASSLSGFSEQFF; CDR3nt: TGTGCCAGCAGCTTGTCTGGCTTCAGTGAGCAGTTCTTC; d_gene: NA; j_gene: TRBJ2-1; abundance: NA; v_gene: TRBV5-6
CDR3aa: CASSLQGYNEQFF; CDR3nt: TGTGCCAGCAGTCTACAGGGTTACAATGAGCAGTTCTTC; d_gene: NA; j_gene: TRBJ2-1; abundance: few; v_gene: TRBV2
CDR3aa: CASSEGRDRGKETQYF; CDR3nt: TGTGCCAGCAGCGAAGGCCGGGACAGGGGTAAAGAGACCCAGTACTTC; d_gene: TRBD1; j_gene: TRBJ2-5; abundance: NA; v_gene: TRBV2
CDR3aa: CASRDPLSNTEAFF; CDR3nt: TGTGCCAGCCGGGACCCCCTTTCTAACACTGAAGCTTTCTTT; d_gene: NA; j_gene: TRBJ1-1; abundance: NA; v_gene: TRBV19
CDR3aa: CASSPPRILANEQFF; CDR3nt: TGTGCCAGCTCACCACCAAGAATCCTCGCGAATGAGCAGTTCTTC; d_gene: NA; j_gene: TRBJ2-1; abundance: NA; v_gene: TRBV18
CDR3aa: CASSFRGPYGAFF; CDR3nt: TGTGCCAGCAGTTTCAGGGGGCCCTACGGGGCTTTCTTT; d_gene: TRBD1; j_gene: TRBJ1-1; abundance: NA; v_gene: TRBV28
CDR3aa: CACLPTGMNTEAFF; CDR3nt: TGTGCCTGCCTACCGACAGGGATGAACACTGAAGCTTTCTTT; d_gene: TRBD1; j_gene: TRBJ1-1; abundance: NA; v_gene: TRBV30
CDR3aa: CASSVGRGTGYEGQYF; CDR3nt: TGTGCCAGCAGCGTAGGGCGAGGGACAGGTTATGAGGGCCAGTACTTC; d_gene: TRBD1; j_gene: TRBJ2-5; abundance: NA; v_gene: TRBV9
CDR3aa: CASSRASGRAHYEQYF; CDR3nt: TGTGCCAGTAGTCGGGCTAGTGGCAGGGCCCACTACGAGCAGTACTTC; d_gene: NA; j_gene: TRBJ2-7; abundance: NA; v_gene: TRBV19
CDR3aa: CASSLGAGTYEQYF; CDR3nt: TGTGCCAGCAGCTTAGGGGCCGGAACCTACGAGCAGTACTTC; d_gene: NA; j_gene: TRBJ2-7; abundance: NA; v_gene: TRBV11-2
CDR3aa: CASSVGGQWGTGTEQYF; CDR3nt: TGTGCCAGCAGCGTAGGAGGTCAATGGGGGACAGGTACCGAGCAGTACTTC; d_gene: TRBD1; j_gene: TRBJ2-7; abundance: once; v_gene: TRBV9
CDR3aa: CASSDSDWGLSYEQYF; CDR3nt: TGTGCCAGCAGTGACTCCGATTGGGGACTGTCCTACGAGCAGTACTTC; d_gene: NA; j_gene: TRBJ2-7; abundance: once; v_gene: TRBV6-4
CDR3aa: CASSYTTGGTDTQYF; CDR3nt: TGTGCCAGCTCCTACACGACAGGGGGCACAGATACGCAGTATTTT; d_gene: TRBD1; j_gene: TRBJ2-3; abundance: NA; v_gene: TRBV18
CDR3aa: CASSGGGNYGYTF; CDR3nt: TGTGCCAGCAGCGGCGGGGGTAACTATGGCTACACCTTC; d_gene: NA; j_gene: TRBJ1-2; abundance: NA; v_gene: TRBV9
CDR3aa: CASKGGLANTGELFF; CDR3nt: TGTGCCAGCAAGGGGGGACTAGCGAACACCGGGGAGCTGTTTTTT; d_gene: TRBD2; j_gene: TRBJ2-2; abundance: NA; v_gene: TRBV2
CDR3aa: CASGAGWRDQYF; CDR3nt: TGTGCCAGCGGGGCGGGATGGAGGGACCAGTACTTC; d_gene: NA; j_gene: TRBJ2-5; abundance: NA; v_gene: TRBV6-1
CDR3aa: CSVTQGGQGASQPQHF; CDR3nt: TGCAGCGTTACCCAGGGGGGACAGGGGGCCTCTCAGCCCCAGCATTTT; d_gene: TRBD1; j_gene: TRBJ1-5; abundance: NA; v_gene: TRBV29-1
CDR3aa: CASSSNSGTDTDTQYF; CDR3nt: TGTGCCAGCAGCTCAAATTCCGGGACAGACACAGATACGCAGTATTTT; d_gene: TRBD1; j_gene: TRBJ2-3; abundance: NA; v_gene: TRBV7-9
CDR3aa: CARTDQNTEAFF; CDR3nt: TGTGCCCGGACAGACCAGAACACTGAAGCTTTCTTT; d_gene: NA; j_gene: TRBJ1-1; abundance: NA; v_gene: TRBV30
CDR3aa: CASSARESSGETQYF; CDR3nt: TGTGCCAGCAGTGCTCGCGAATCATCCGGAGAGACCCAGTACTTC; d_gene: NA; j_gene: TRBJ2-5; abundance: NA; v_gene: TRBV6-6
CDR3aa: CASSESSGRAYEQYF; CDR3nt: TGCGCCAGCAGTGAGTCCTCCGGGAGGGCCTACGAGCAGTACTTC; d_gene: TRBD2; j_gene: TRBJ2-7; abundance: NA; v_gene: TRBV10-1
CDR3aa: CASSGTSGGTTGELFF; CDR3nt: TGTGCCAGCAGCGGGACTAGCGGGGGCACCACCGGGGAGCTGTTTTTT; d_gene: TRBD2; j_gene: TRBJ2-2; abundance: NA; v_gene: TRBV11-2
CDR3aa: CASSRASGTDTQYF; CDR3nt: TGTGCCAGTAGTAGAGCTAGCGGGACAGATACGCAGTATTTT; d_gene: TRBD2; j_gene: TRBJ2-3; abundance: NA; v_gene: TRBV19